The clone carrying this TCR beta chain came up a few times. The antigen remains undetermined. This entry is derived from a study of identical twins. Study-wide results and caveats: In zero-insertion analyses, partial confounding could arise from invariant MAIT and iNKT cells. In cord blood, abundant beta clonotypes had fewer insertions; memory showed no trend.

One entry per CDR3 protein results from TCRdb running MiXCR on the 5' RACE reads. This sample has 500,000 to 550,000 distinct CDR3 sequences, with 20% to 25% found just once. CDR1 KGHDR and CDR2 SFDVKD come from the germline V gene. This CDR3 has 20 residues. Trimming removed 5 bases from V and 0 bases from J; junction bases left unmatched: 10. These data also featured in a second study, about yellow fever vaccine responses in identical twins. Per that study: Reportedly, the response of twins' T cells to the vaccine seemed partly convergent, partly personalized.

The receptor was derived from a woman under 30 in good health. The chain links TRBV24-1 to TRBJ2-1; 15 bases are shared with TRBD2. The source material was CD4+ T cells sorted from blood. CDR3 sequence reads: CATSGTGLAGGYYSYNEQFF. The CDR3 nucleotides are TGTGCCACCAGTGGTACGGGACTAGCGGGAGGTTACTACTCCTACAATGAGCAGTTCTTC.